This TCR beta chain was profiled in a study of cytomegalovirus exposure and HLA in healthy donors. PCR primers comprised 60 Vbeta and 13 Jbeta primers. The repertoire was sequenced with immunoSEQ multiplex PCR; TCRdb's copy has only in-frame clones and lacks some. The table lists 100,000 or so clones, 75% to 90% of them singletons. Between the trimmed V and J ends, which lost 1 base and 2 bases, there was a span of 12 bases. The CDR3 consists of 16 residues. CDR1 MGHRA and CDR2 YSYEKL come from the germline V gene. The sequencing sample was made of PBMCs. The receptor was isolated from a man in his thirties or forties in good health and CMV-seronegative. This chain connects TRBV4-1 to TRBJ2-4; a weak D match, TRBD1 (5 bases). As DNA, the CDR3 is TGCGCCAGCAGCCAAGGTCTAAGGGGTTCCAAAAACATTCAGTACTTC. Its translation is CASSQGLRGSKNIQYF.